What follows describes a single TCR beta chain. Which antigen it targets is not known. No per-base quality is available; no much larger clone lies one base away. The data originate from a study of blood T cell repertoires in COVID-19 (TCRdb year 2020). For the study in its entirety: Collaborator samples came from the United States, Italy and Spain and covered acute and convalescent phases of COVID-19. The prospective study material was composed of cDNA or gDNA derived from T cells, B-cell-depleted T cells, or PBMCs. Deeply sampled blood TCRbeta repertoires from subjects exposed to, actively infected with, or recovered from COVID-19 were included in the dataset. A freely available public database, intended as a resource for researchers studying the immune response to SARS-CoV-2, is where the repertoires were released. The samples were drawn from two sources: the first 160 participants of the ongoing ImmuneRACE study, and 1,200 or so subjects contributed by 6 global collaborators. Nearly every sample came with metadata listing a de-identified subject ID, COVID-19 status, age in years and sex. HLA class I and class II types, where available, came from metadata supplied by the sample provider rather than from assay-based typing. The paper's findings and limits, for the study overall: How much clinical and demographic metadata was included differed by source and by participant, and the metadata was provided uncurated.

Measured from the cysteine to the phenylalanine, the CDR3 is 15 residues long. Only the CDR3 DNA is retained, 45 bases long and in frame from the first base. Based on the germline V gene (reference sequence), the CDR1 and CDR2 sequences are LGHDT and YNNKEL. V loses 1 base of germline sequence and J loses 6 bases, and the interval between the two ends is 10 bases. Participants in the prospective study were aged roughly 18 to 100 years, lived in approximately 26 United States geographic areas, and enrolled through a virtual design. In the prospective study, participants were assigned to cohorts based on the clinical history participants reported in a screening survey and a study questionnaire. Recovered participants in ImmuneRACE Cohort 3 were defined by two consecutive negative NP/OP PCR tests, clearance by a healthcare professional, or resolution of symptoms. Each participant in the prospective study had whole blood, serum and a nasopharyngeal or oropharyngeal swab collected by mobile phlebotomists. Over a roughly two-month period, participants in the prospective study had the option of providing additional blood draws and questionnaires. Before DNA extraction, blood samples from the prospective study were shipped at room temperature or frozen.

TCRbeta CDR3 regions were amplified from genomic DNA by means of the immunoSEQ Assay, a bias-controlled multiplex PCR. The authors' pipeline ran thus. The number of nucleated cells in each sample was estimated from the amplification of reference gene primers within the assay. To quantify the absolute abundance of each unique TCRbeta CDR3 rearrangement, sequence reads were collapsed and filtered. For each sample, productive Simpson clonality was calculated by taking the square root of Simpson's diversity index across productive rearrangements. TCRdb took over this immuneACCESS table, retaining in-frame rearrangements with V and J assigned. Such tables are incomplete; in checked studies, under half of the missing clones stem from an unresolved V gene, and the remainder is unexplained. V, J and clone size are those of that table, while D and trimming were read from the DNA. The sample has approximately 210,000 clones on record, around four fifths of them singletons. The top ten clones comprise over 14% of the sample.

The TCR originated in a man in his forties who had recovered from COVID-19. What was sequenced was PBMCs or T cells enriched from blood (not recorded which). Recombination joined TRBV3-1 (or the pseudogene TRBV3-2) with TRBJ1-6; the D gene is perhaps TRBD1, on 5 matching bases. In nucleotides, the sequence is TGTGCCAGCAGCCAAGGGCCGGGGGGTAATTCACCCCTCCACTTT. Its protein reads: CASSQGPGGNSPLHF.